The text below deals with one TCR beta chain. V was clipped by 7 bases and J by 7 bases, with 18 bases between them. The CDR3 loop spans 14 amino acids. CDR1 is MNHNY, CDR2 SVGAGI, per germline (reference sequence). This record belongs to a study of blood T cell repertoires in COVID-19. Study overall: Collection of acute and convalescent COVID-19 samples took place in the United States, Italy and Spain. In each case, the material was cDNA or gDNA derived from T cells, B-cell-depleted T cells, or PBMCs.

In terms of age and location, participants ranged from about 18 to 95 years and lived in around 22 US areas. Sequencing used immunoSEQ multiplex PCR; TCRdb keeps in-frame clones, though not all of them. The sample has a few hundred thousand clones; over 80% are singletons. Sequencing was performed on PBMCs or T cells enriched from blood (not recorded which). This clonotype originated in a woman between 45 and 60 years old who had recovered from COVID-19. The rearrangement joins TRBV6-6 to TRBJ2-3; possible D gene TRBD1, 5 bases. CDR3 amino acids: CASTLGLTSYTQYF. For the CDR3, the DNA is TGTGCCAGCACCCTGGGGCTCACTTCCTATACGCAGTATTTT.